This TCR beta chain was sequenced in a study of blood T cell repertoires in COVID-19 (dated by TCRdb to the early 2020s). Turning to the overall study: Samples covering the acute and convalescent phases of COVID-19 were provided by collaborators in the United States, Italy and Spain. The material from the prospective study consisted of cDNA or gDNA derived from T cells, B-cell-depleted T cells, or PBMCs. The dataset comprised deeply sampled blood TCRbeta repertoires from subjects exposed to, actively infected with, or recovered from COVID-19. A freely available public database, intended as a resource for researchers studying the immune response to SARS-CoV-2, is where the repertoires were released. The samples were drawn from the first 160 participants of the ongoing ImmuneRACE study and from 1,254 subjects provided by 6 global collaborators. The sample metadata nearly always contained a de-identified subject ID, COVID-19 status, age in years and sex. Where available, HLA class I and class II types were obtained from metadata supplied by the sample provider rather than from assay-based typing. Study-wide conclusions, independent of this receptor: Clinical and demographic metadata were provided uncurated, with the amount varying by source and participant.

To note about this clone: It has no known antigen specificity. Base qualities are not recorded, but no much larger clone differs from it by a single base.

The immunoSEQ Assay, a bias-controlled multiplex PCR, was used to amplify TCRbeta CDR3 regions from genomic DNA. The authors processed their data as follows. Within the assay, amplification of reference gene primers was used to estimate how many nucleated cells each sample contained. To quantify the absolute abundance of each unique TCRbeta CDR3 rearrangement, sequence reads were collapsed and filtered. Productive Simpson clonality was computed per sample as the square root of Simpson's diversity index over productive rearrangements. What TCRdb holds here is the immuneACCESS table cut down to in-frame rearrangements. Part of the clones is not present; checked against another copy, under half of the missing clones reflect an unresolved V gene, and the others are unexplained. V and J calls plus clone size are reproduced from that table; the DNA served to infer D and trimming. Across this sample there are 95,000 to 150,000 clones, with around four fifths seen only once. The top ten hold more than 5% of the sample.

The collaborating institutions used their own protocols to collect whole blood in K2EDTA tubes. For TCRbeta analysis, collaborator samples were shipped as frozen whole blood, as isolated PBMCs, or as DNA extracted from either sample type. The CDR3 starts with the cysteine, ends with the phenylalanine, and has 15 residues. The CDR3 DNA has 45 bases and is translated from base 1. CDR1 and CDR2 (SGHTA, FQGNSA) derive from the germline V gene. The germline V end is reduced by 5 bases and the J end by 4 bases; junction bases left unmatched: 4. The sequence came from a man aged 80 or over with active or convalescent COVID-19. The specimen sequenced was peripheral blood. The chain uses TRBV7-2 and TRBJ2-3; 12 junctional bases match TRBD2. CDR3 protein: CASSRASGGADTQYF. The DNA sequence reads TGTGCCAGCAGCCGCGCTAGCGGGGGGGCAGATACGCAGTATTTT.